This TCR beta chain was identified in a study of cytomegalovirus exposure and HLA in healthy donors. Method: immunoSEQ multiplex PCR; TCRdb's copy keeps in-frame clones and lacks some. Counted here are some 150,000 clones, more than 75% occurring once; the ten biggest clones make up approximately 3%. V was pared by 5 bases and J by 4 bases, with 14 bases of the junction left unmatched. The CDR3 extends over 18 amino acids. Germline values: CDR1 SEHNR, CDR2 FQNEAQ (reference sequence). This chain connects TRBV7-9 to TRBJ2-3; TRBD2 matches at 11 bases. The clonotype originates from a man younger than 35 in good health and CMV-seronegative. The sample comprised PBMCs. The CDR3 nucleotides are TGTGCCAGCAGCCTCATAATAGCGGGGGGGCGGTGGGCAGATACGCAGTATTTT. Translating gives CASSLIIAGGRWADTQYF.